This TCR beta chain stems from a study of blood T cell repertoires in COVID-19. Study-level background: Samples came from the United States, Italy and Spain, spanning acute and convalescent COVID-19. From T cells, B-cell-depleted T cells, or PBMCs came the material, which was cDNA or gDNA.

V was cut by 3 bases and J by 2 bases, with 19 bases left in between. The germline V gene has CDR1 LGHNT and CDR2 FRNRAP. This CDR3 is built from 18 residues. Original processing methods: Amplification of reference gene primers was used by the study to estimate nucleated cell counts. Clones were sequenced by immunoSEQ multiplex PCR, and TCRdb holds only the in-frame ones, with some missing. The V and J calls and clone size are taken from that table; D and trimming were inferred from the DNA. The sample has approximately 62,000 clones, 76% seen once. Sequencing used peripheral blood. The chain is built from TRBV12-5 and TRBJ2-2, with D tentatively TRBD2 (5 bases). The origin of this receptor is a woman between 50 and 59 years old with active or convalescent COVID-19. CDR3 bases: TGTGCTAGTGGTTTAGTGGTTGGGCGGGTTCTAAACACCGGGGAGCTGTTTTTT. It specifies CASGLVVGRVLNTGELFF. Full variable domain (missing parts from reference TRBV12-5 and TRBJ2-2): DARVTQTPRHKVTEMGQEVTMRCQPILGHNTVFWYRQTMMQGLELLAYFRNRAPLDDSGMPKDRFSAEMPDATLATLKIQPSEPRDSAVYFCASGLVVGRVLNTGELFFGEGSRLTVL.